This record concerns one T cell receptor beta chain sequence. In the source study's methods: It was from reference gene primer amplification that nucleated cell counts were estimated. This table comes from immunoSEQ multiplex PCR, and its TCRdb copy is limited to in-frame clones, with some not included. V and J calls and clone size are copied from that table; D and trimming were computed from the DNA. This sample has 30,000 to 45,000 clones, with approximately 80% found just once. This sample stems from a study of blood T cell repertoires in COVID-19. Study information: Sample material is recorded as cDNA or gDNA derived from T cells, B-cell-depleted T cells, or PBMCs.

Germline V gene lookup returns CDR1 SEHNR and CDR2 FQNEAQ (reference sequence). The CDR3 runs to 15 residues. Trimming cost V 3 bases and J 5 bases; bases outside gene matches: 7. Sequencing was carried out using peripheral blood. The chain employs TRBV7-9 and TRBJ2-1, with TRBD2 matching 7 bases. This receptor was taken from a human donor in a cohort sampled during active COVID-19. The CDR3 loop reads CASSLWDYLNNEQFF. CDR3 nucleotides: TGTGCCAGCAGCTTGTGGGACTACCTAAACAATGAGCAGTTCTTC.